These 20 T cell receptor beta chains were all obtained from the same sample, sequenced in a study of blood T cell repertoires in COVID-19. Here immunoSEQ multiplex PCR was the method, and the copy in TCRdb shows in-frame clones only, minus some. The data hold about 80,000 clones, with 70% to 80% observed a single time. Sequenced: peripheral blood. These receptors came from an older man with active or convalescent COVID-19.

V usage is TRBV28 and J usage is TRBJ1-2, with TRBD1 matching over 8 bases. The CDR3 length is 15 residues. Trimming cost V 7 bases and J 7 bases; bases outside gene matches: 14. The germline CDR1 and CDR2 sequences are MDHEN and SYDVKM. This CDR3 is CASISPTGEARGYTF. The DNA of the CDR3 is TGTGCCAGCATCTCCCCGACAGGGGAAGCTCGTGGCTACACCTTC.

This CDR3 is CASSLPSENIQYF. CDR3 nucleotides: TGCGCCAGCAGCTTGCCCAGTGAAAACATTCAGTACTTC. The chain combines TRBV5-1 with TRBJ2-4; D is ambiguous. V was shortened by 1 base and J by 5 bases, with 7 bases between the two germline ends. CDR1 is SGHRS and CDR2 is YFSETQ in the germline V gene. The CDR3 totals 13 residues. The whole variable domain, remainder taken from reference TRBV5-1 and TRBJ2-4, is KAGVTQTPRYLIKTRGQQVTLSCSPISGHRSVSWYQQTPGQGLQFLFEYFSETQRNKGNFPGRFSGRQFSNSRSEMNVSTLELGDSALYLCASSLPSENIQYFGAGTRLSVL.

The CDR3 region has the DNA TGTGCCAGCAGTTTATTCGCGGTGTCGCCGGGGCCCCAGCATTTT. Translation: CASSLFAVSPGPQHF. V and J are TRBV28 and TRBJ1-5; no clear D. The CDR3 consists of 15 residues. V was cut by 1 base and J by 9 bases, with 16 bases left in between. Germline V gene data show CDR1 as MDHEN and CDR2 as SYDVKM.

The V gene is TRBV10-3, the J gene TRBJ2-7; the D gene is possibly TRBD1 (6 bases). Germline CDR1 reads ENHRY; CDR2 reads SYGVKD. V lost 8 bases and J lost 2, with 22 bases in between. CDR3 length equals 16 residues. The CDR3 bases are TGTGCCATCGGACGGGACACACCGTATGGTGCCTACGAGCAGTACTTC. Its protein is CAIGRDTPYGAYEQYF.

The sample holds one count of this clone. The V gene is TRBV6-5, the J gene TRBJ1-2, with 10 positions matching TRBD1. V lost 2 bases and J lost 8; bases outside the gene matches: 5. The CDR3 totals 14 residues. The germline V gene has CDR1 MNHEY and CDR2 SVGAGI. The CDR3 DNA follows: TGTGCCAGCAGTTACGTAGGGGACAGGGGCGGCTACACCTTC. Translated: CASSYVGDRGGYTF.

This clone appeared a few times. The chain uses TRBV2 and TRBJ1-3, with 8 bases matching TRBD1. Germline V CDR1 and CDR2: SNHLY, FYNNEI. This CDR3 region has 14 residues. The J segment lost 8 bases and the V segment lost 7 bases, leaving 10 bases of the junction unmatched. CDR3 loop: CASKEERQGYTIYF. CDR3 DNA sequence: TGTGCCAGCAAGGAGGAAAGACAGGGGTACACCATATATTTT.

The V call is TRBV28, the J call TRBJ2-1, with TRBD2 matching over 12 bases. From germline, CDR1 is MDHEN and CDR2 SYDVKM. This CDR3 spans 15 amino acids. The J segment lost 10 bases and the V segment lost 5 bases, leaving 9 bases of the junction unmatched. The CDR3 loop is CASSGPSGGAEEQFF. CDR3 DNA sequence: TGTGCCAGCAGTGGGCCTAGCGGGGGGGCTGAGGAGCAGTTCTTC.

V and J are TRBV12-3 or TRBV12-4 and TRBJ1-1; unclear D gene. V lost 3 bases and J 4 bases, leaving 9 bases between the germline ends. The CDR3 extends over 13 amino acids. CDR3: CASSLGRSTEAFF. CDR3 sequence (DNA): TGTGCCAGCAGTTTGGGTCGGAGCACTGAAGCTTTCTTT.

In this sample, this clone turned up once. V gene TRBV5-1 combines with J gene TRBJ1-6, with 8 bases identical to TRBD1. Trimming took 8 bases from V and 6 from J; bases not matched to a gene: 7. This CDR3 has 14 amino acids. Germline values: CDR1 SGHRS, CDR2 YFSETQ. The CDR3 is CASGPGGTNSPLHF. CDR3 coding DNA: TGCGCCAGTGGACCAGGGGGCACTAATTCACCCCTCCACTTT.

The chain links TRBV19 to TRBJ1-2, with 7 bases lining up with TRBD1. CDR1 and CDR2 (germline): LNHDA, SQIVND (reference sequence). The CDR3 contains 15 residues. V gave up 4 bases and J gave up 3 bases; unmatched junction bases: 8. CDR3 DNA sequence: TGTGCCAGTAGTACACCACTAGGGACAGACTATGGCTACACCTTC. It specifies CASSTPLGTDYGYTF. Full variable domain (remainder filled in from reference TRBV19 and TRBJ1-2): DGGITQSPKYLFRKEGQNVTLSCEQNLNHDAMYWYRQDPGQGLRLIYYSQIVNDFQKGDIAEGYSVSREKKESFPLTVTSAQKNPTAFYLCASSTPLGTDYGYTFGSGTRLTVV.

The CDR3 DNA reads as TGTGCCAGCAGCGGAGGAGCGGGCCGGTTGAACACTGAAGCTTTCTTT. This gives the protein CASSGGAGRLNTEAFF. The rearrangement uses TRBV5-6 and TRBJ1-1; D ambiguous. The ends were cut back, 4 bases at V and 0 bases at J, with 16 bases in the middle. Germline values: CDR1 SGHDT, CDR2 YYEEEE. The CDR3 has 16 residues.

This rearrangement joins TRBV5-1 to TRBJ2-2; 8 bases fit TRBD1. CDR1 SGHRS and CDR2 YFSETQ come from the germline V gene. Trimming cost V 1 base and J 3 bases; bases outside gene matches: 5. The CDR3 extends over 16 amino acids. DNA of the CDR3: TGCGCCAGCAGCTTGAGCAGGGGGCCTTACACCGGGGAGCTGTTTTTT. Its protein is CASSLSRGPYTGELFF.

This clone was detected a few times. This chain connects TRBV4-2 to TRBJ1-2; D not resolved. This CDR3 region has 12 residues. V lost 0 bases to trimming and J lost 7 bases, with 6 bases between them. From germline, CDR1 is LGHNA and CDR2 YNFKEQ. CDR3 protein: CASSQEATGYTF. The CDR3 DNA follows: TGTGCCAGCAGCCAAGAAGCAACTGGCTACACCTTC.

The rearrangement uses TRBV6-1 and TRBJ2-4, with 14 positions matching TRBD2. The junction had 2 bases not matched to a gene; V was cut back by 3 bases and J by 7 bases. Germline CDR1 reads MNHNS; CDR2 reads SASEGT. CDR3 size: 15 residues. The CDR3 reads CASSETSGGANIQYF. CDR3 sequence (DNA): TGTGCCAGCAGTGAGACTAGCGGGGGGGCCAACATTCAGTACTTC.

This rearrangement joins TRBV5-8 to TRBJ1-2, with D perhaps matching TRBD1 (6 bases). Germline V gene lookup returns CDR1 SGHTS and CDR2 YDEGEE. The length of the CDR3 is 14 residues. Trimming took off 6 bases at V and 2 bases at J, with 14 bases between the two ends. CDR3 coding DNA: TGTGCCAGCACCCACTCGGGACACAACTATGGCTACACCTTC. It encodes CASTHSGHNYGYTF.

The chain uses TRBV2 and TRBJ2-7, with 8 bases matching TRBD2. V shed 4 bases, J shed 2 bases, and the junction held 7 bases outside the gene matches. Germline V CDR1 and CDR2: SNHLY, FYNNEI. The CDR3 consists of 15 residues. The CDR3 sequence is CASSVREGAAYEQYF. The CDR3 region has the DNA TGTGCCAGCAGTGTTCGGGAGGGTGCCGCCTACGAGCAGTACTTC.

This chain joins TRBV7-9 and TRBJ1-1; TRBD1 is a possible D gene (5 bases). This CDR3 is built from 14 residues. CDR1 and CDR2 (germline): SEHNR, FQNEAQ (reference sequence). V lost 6 bases to trimming and J lost 3 bases, with 14 bases between them. The CDR3 region has the DNA TGTGCCAGCAGGATCACCGGGGACTACACTGAAGCTTTCTTT. Translation: CASRITGDYTEAFF.

The chain recombines TRBV10-3 with TRBJ2-1; the D is unclear. Germline lookup yields CDR1 ENHRY and CDR2 SYGVKD. V lost 2 bases and J 5 bases, leaving 4 bases between the germline ends. The CDR3 contains 12 residues. The CDR3 nucleotides read TGTGCCATCAGTGAGATAGACAATGAGCAGTTCTTC. The encoded protein is CAISEIDNEQFF.

The chain recombines TRBV5-4 with TRBJ1-6; D is possibly TRBD1 (6 bases). The length of the CDR3 is 17 residues. The germline gives CDR1 SGHNT, CDR2 YYREEE (reference sequence). Trimming took 5 bases from V and 10 from J, leaving 25 bases between them. The CDR3 is CASSSSGTSLPNSPLHF. Written as DNA, the CDR3 is TGTGCCAGCAGTTCCTCCGGGACATCATTACCCAACTCACCCCTCCACTTT.

The chain is built from TRBV7-9 and TRBJ1-2, with D possibly being TRBD1 (6 bases). Germline values: CDR1 SEHNR, CDR2 FQNEAQ (reference sequence). The CDR3 has 14 amino acids. Trimming cost V 1 base and J 4 bases, with 10 bases left between them. The CDR3 loop is CASSLEGGSYGYTF. Here the CDR3 DNA reads TGTGCCAGCAGCTTAGAGGGGGGGAGCTATGGCTACACCTTC.